These T cell receptor beta chains were read from a single sample in a study of blood T cell repertoires in COVID-19. Generated by immunoSEQ multiplex PCR, the TCRdb table keeps only in-frame clones and is missing some. Of about 290,000 clones listed, around four fifths are singletons. Material: peripheral blood. These receptors came from a woman between 50 and 59 years old with active or convalescent COVID-19. The conserved cysteine and the conserved F or W are not part of the CDR3 here.

len	v_gene	CDR3aa
14	TRBV10-3	ASSEATGASYNEQF
13	TRBV5-4	ASSPASGRLNEQF
14	TRBV11-2	ASSLGPMTGGYGYT
10	TRBV28	ASSPPDRVRN
11	TRBV6-4	ASRQGALTEAF
15	TRBV7-2	ASSPVTTGGSNYGYT
13	TRBV13	ASSPERPRNTEAF
11	TRBV25-1	ASSIREGYGYT
11	TRBV19	ASNSRTGRGYT
11	TRBV28	ATARRENSPLH
12	TRBV27	ASSVRGPGEKLF
13	TRBV2	ASSEGAGQTYEQY
11	TRBV6-5	ASTMRAGQPQH
12	TRBV5-6	ASSLVEGNYGYT
13	TRBV28	ASSTPGTGGEKLF
11	TRBV29-1	SVERDRNTEAF
14	TRBV5-1	ASSSYPTSGQETQY
12	TRBV28	ASRPGLINQPQH
15	TRBV19	ASSPRTGPRTDTEAF
13	TRBV6-5	ASRATSGRKETQY
13	TRBV6-5	ASSPSGGSSYEQY
14	TRBV19	ASSRRRPKINYEQY
16	TRBV7-8	ASSLARFNRGRNTEAF
14	TRBV7-8	ASSPERRGLQETQY
11	TRBV2	ASSVGGNEKLF
11	TRBV12-3/TRBV12-4	ASSLDGNSPLH
14	TRBV7-6	ASSTGTSGASYEQY
12	TRBV28	ASRPGQGFSGYT
13	TRBV28	ASSDPGQGGETQY
13	TRBV5-1	ASSLDGQGLRALH
14	TRBV5-4	ASSPPQKGAWTEAF
12	TRBV30	AWGGLAGLHEQY